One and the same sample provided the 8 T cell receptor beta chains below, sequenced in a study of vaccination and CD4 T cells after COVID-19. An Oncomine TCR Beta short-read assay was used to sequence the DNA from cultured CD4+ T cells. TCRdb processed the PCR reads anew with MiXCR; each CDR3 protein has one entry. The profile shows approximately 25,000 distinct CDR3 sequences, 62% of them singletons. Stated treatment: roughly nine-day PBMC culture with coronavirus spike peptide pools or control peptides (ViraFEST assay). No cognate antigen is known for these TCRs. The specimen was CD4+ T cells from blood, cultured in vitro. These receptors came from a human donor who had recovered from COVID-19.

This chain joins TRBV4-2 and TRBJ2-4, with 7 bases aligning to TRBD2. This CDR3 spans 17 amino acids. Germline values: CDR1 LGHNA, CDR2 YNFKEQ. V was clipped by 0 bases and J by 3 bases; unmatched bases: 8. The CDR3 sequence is CASSQDYPSGVKNIQYF. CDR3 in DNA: TGTGCCAGCAGCCAAGATTACCCTAGCGGTGTCAAAAACATTCAGTACTTC.

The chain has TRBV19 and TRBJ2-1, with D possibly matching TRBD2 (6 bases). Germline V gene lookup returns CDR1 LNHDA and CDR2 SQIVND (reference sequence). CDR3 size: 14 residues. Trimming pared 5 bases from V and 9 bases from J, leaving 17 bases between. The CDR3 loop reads CASSPLNGGSEQFF. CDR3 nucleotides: TGTGCCAGTAGTCCCCTAAACGGAGGGAGTGAGCAGTTCTTC.

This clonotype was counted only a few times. The CDR3 sequence: CASSLASGLSGNTIYF. The CDR3 nucleotides are TGTGCCAGCAGCTTAGCGTCAGGCCTCTCTGGAAACACCATATATTTT. This rearrangement joins TRBV7-6 to TRBJ1-3; D uncertain. V shed 0 bases and J shed 0 bases, with 9 bases lying between them. The CDR3 runs 16 residues. Germline values: CDR1 SGHVS, CDR2 FNYEAQ.

CDR3 nucleotides: TGTGCCAGCAGTTATGTCGGGGATCCTCTCAATCAGCCCCAGCATTTT. It specifies CASSYVGDPLNQPQHF. The rearrangement joins TRBV6-5 to TRBJ1-5; no firm D call. The length of the CDR3 is 16 residues. Per germline, CDR1 MNHEY and CDR2 SVGAGI. V lost 3 bases and J 3 bases, leaving 15 bases between the germline ends.

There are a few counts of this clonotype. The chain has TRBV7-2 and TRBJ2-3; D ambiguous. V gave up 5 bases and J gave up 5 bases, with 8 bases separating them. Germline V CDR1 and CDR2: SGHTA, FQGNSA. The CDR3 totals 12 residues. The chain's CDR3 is CASSTYLDTQYF. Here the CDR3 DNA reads TGTGCCAGCAGCACCTACCTAGATACGCAGTATTTT. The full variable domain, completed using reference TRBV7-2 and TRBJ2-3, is GAGVSQSPSNKVTEKGKDVELRCDPISGHTALYWYRQSLGQGLEFLIYFQGNSAPDKSGLPSDRFSAERTGGSVSTLTIQRTQQEDSAVYLCASSTYLDTQYFGPGTRLTVL.

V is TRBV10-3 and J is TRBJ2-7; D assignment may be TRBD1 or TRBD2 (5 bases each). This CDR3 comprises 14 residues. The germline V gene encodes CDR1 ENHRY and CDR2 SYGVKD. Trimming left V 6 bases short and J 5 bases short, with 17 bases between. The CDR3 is CAISGAHSSDEQYF. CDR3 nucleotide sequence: TGTGCCATCAGCGGGGCGCATAGTTCAGACGAGCAGTACTTC.

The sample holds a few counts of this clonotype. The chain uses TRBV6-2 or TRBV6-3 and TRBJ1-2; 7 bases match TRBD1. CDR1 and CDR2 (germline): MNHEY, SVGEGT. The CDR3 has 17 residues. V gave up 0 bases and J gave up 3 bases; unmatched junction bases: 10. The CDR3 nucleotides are TGTGCCAGCAGTTACTCGGAGAACAGGGGCCTCCACTATGGCTACACCTTC. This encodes CASSYSENRGLHYGYTF.

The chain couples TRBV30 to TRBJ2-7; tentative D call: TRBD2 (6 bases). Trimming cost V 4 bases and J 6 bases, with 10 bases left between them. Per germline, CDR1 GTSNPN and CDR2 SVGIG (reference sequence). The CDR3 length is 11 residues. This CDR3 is CAWKSGFEQYF. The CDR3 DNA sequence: TGTGCCTGGAAAAGCGGGTTCGAGCAGTACTTC.